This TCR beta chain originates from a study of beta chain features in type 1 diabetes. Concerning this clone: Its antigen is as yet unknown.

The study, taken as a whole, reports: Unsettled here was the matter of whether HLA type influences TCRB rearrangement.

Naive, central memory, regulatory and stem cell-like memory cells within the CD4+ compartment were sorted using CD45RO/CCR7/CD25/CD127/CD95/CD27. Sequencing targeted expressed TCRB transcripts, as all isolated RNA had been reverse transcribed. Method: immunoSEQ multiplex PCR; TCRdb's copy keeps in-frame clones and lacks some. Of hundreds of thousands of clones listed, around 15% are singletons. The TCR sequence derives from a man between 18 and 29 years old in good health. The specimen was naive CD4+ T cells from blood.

CDR3 DNA: TGCGCCAGCAGCTTTTCTAGCGGTATCTACGAGCAGTACTTC. Amino acid sequence: CASSFSSGIYEQYF. The rearrangement uses TRBV5-1 and TRBJ2-7; the match to TRBD2 covers 7 bases. V dropped 2 bases and J dropped 3; count of bases not matched to a gene: 5. This CDR3 spans 14 amino acids. Germline V gene sequence: CDR1 SGHRS, CDR2 YFSETQ.